This T cell receptor (beta chain) is from a study of cytomegalovirus exposure and HLA in healthy donors. Study context: Researchers found that 81% of 398 genotyped donors fell within the Caucasian-associated ancestry cluster. Broader study findings: Reports indicate that TCR beta sequences accurately predicted the HLA-A and HLA-B alleles of most subjects.

60 Vbeta and 13 Jbeta primers were used in PCR. This table comes from immunoSEQ multiplex PCR, and its TCRdb copy is limited to in-frame clones, with some not included. The sample shows 150,000 to 200,000 clones, more than 80% of them seen only once. Germline CDR1 SGDLS, CDR2 YYNGEE. The trim removed 0 bases at V and 5 bases at J, leaving 4 bases unmatched. This CDR3 contains 14 residues. For this clone: Its matching antigen is unknown.

Material: PBMCs. This clonotype was sampled from a woman between 18 and 30 years old in good health and CMV-seropositive. This chain links TRBV9 with TRBJ1-1; 7 bases map to TRBD1. CDR3 residues: CASSVVTGRTEAFF. The DNA for the CDR3 is TGTGCCAGCAGCGTAGTGACAGGGCGGACTGAAGCTTTCTTT.